The 26 T cell receptor beta chains in this list originate from one sample, sequenced in a study of T cells in Graves' hyperthyroidism and ophthalmopathy. The TCR beta CDR3 regions underwent amplification using RNA transcripts as the source. First-round RT-PCR of the TCR CDR3 relied on the HTBI primer set. From the multiplex PCR reads, TCRdb called clonotypes with MiXCR, one entry per CDR3 protein. The data show roughly 500,000 distinct CDR3 sequences, with just over 45% seen just once and 15% to 20% held by the top ten. The sample taken for sequencing was peripheral blood or thyroid tissue (not recorded which). These receptors were taken from an adult woman with Graves' disease, either hyperthyroidism or ophthalmopathy (not recorded which).

The genes are TRBV9 and TRBJ1-6, with no clear D. The CDR3 length is 14 residues. Per germline, CDR1 SGDLS and CDR2 YYNGEE. Trimming cost V 1 base and J 4 bases, with 6 bases left between them. The CDR3 sequence is CASSVRQYNSPLHF. CDR3 bases: TGTGCCAGCAGCGTAAGGCAGTATAATTCACCCCTCCACTTT.

The CDR3 DNA follows: TGTGCCAGCAGTTACAGGCCCCCAGATAATTCACCCCTCCACTTT. Its translation: CASSYRPPDNSPLHF. The chain recombines TRBV2 with TRBJ1-6; D is possibly TRBD1 (5 bases). In germline, CDR1 is SNHLY, CDR2 FYNNEI. The V end was cut by 5 bases, the J end by 5 bases, with 13 bases between. The CDR3 has 15 residues.

This clonotype was counted at least ten times. The rearrangement uses TRBV5-1 and TRBJ2-6, with unresolved D. The CDR3 is 16 amino acids. Trimming removed 6 bases from V and 0 bases from J, with 13 bases in between. Germline CDR1 and CDR2: SGHRS and YFSETQ. The CDR3 DNA follows: TGCGCCAGCAACAACCCCCAGGCCTCTGGGGCCAACGTCCTGACTTTC. Its protein product is CASNNPQASGANVLTF.

This clonotype was recorded many times. The CDR3 DNA is TGTGCCAGCAGCCTACAGGGTACCTATGGCTACACCTTC. Translated: CASSLQGTYGYTF. The chain links TRBV12-3 or TRBV12-4 to TRBJ1-2; a weak D match, TRBD1 (6 bases). There are 13 residues in the CDR3. V was clipped by 6 bases and J by 4 bases, with 12 bases between them.

Notes on this clonotype: A single base separates this from a much larger clone, so it may be a read error. V usage is TRBV7-2 and J usage is TRBJ2-7, with 8 positions matching TRBD1. Germline assignment: CDR1 SGHTA and CDR2 FQGNSA. The CDR3 spans 15 residues. The CDR3 loop reads CASSALSGGGYGQYF. The CDR3 coding sequence is TGTGCCAGCAGCGCCCTTTCAGGGGGCGGGTACGGGCAGTACTTC.

A few counts support this clonotype. The chain has TRBV7-9 and TRBJ2-1; D unclear. Trimming removed 6 bases at V and 10 bases at J, with 13 bases between. From germline, CDR1 is SEHNR and CDR2 FQNEAQ (reference sequence). CDR3 size: 12 residues. CDR3 region: CASRPLVPEQFF. The CDR3, as DNA: TGTGCCAGCAGACCGCTAGTGCCCGAGCAGTTCTTC.

The count of this clonotype is one. V is TRBV2 and J is TRBJ1-2; D gene unclear. The CDR3 is made up of 12 amino acids. CDR1 and CDR2 (germline): SNHLY, FYNNEI. The ends were cut back, 7 bases at V and 4 bases at J, with 10 bases in the middle. CDR3 sequence reads: CASISGGYGYTF. In DNA, the CDR3 is TGTGCCAGCATAAGTGGCGGCTATGGCTACACCTTC.

The J gene is TRBJ1-1, the V gene TRBV10-3; possibly TRBD1 for D (5 bases). The V end was cut by 7 bases, the J end by 1 base, with 16 bases between. The germline CDR1 and CDR2 sequences are ENHRY and SYGVKD. The CDR3 has 15 amino acids. The CDR3 DNA is TGTGCCATCACAAAGTTGGGGGGATGGAACACTGAAGCTTTCTTT. It encodes CAITKLGGWNTEAFF.

Ten or more counts support this clonotype. V usage is TRBV10-2 and J usage is TRBJ2-2, with 10 positions matching TRBD2. Per the germline V gene, CDR1 is WSHSY and CDR2 is SAAADI. The J segment lost 3 bases and the V segment lost 3 bases, leaving 7 bases of the junction unmatched. The CDR3 spans 17 residues. The CDR3 sequence is CASSDPSGRADTGELFF. In DNA, the CDR3 is TGCGCCAGCAGTGACCCCAGCGGGAGGGCCGACACCGGGGAGCTGTTTTTT.

This clonotype was recorded at least ten times. The gene calls are TRBV10-3 and TRBJ2-2; D possibly corresponds to TRBD2 (5 bases). The length of the CDR3 is 14 residues. Germline V gene lookup returns CDR1 ENHRY and CDR2 SYGVKD. V lost 5 bases, J lost 7 bases, and 14 bases lay in between. For the CDR3, the DNA is TGTGCCATCAGTACTAGGACCCGCGGCGGGGAGCTGTTTTTT. This codes for CAISTRTRGGELFF.

CDR3 protein: CASSPKGDNSPLHF. CDR3 bases: TGTGCCAGCTCACCAAAAGGGGATAATTCACCCCTCCACTTT. This chain joins TRBV2 and TRBJ1-6; D possibly corresponds to TRBD1 (5 bases). V was clipped by 8 bases and J by 5 bases, with 13 bases between them. Germline V gives CDR1 SNHLY, CDR2 FYNNEI. This CDR3 is 14 amino acids long. The complete variable domain, with remaining parts taken from reference TRBV2 and TRBJ1-6, reads EPEVTQTPSHQVTQMGQEVILRCVPISNHLYFYWYRQILGQKVEFLVSFYNNEISEKSEIFDDQFSVERPDGSNFTLKIRSTKLEDSAMYFCASSPKGDNSPLHFGNGTRLTVT.

The chain is built from TRBV5-1 and TRBJ1-1; TRBD1 is a possible D gene (6 bases). The V and J ends lost 0 bases and 5 bases respectively, with 14 bases between them. CDR3 length: 15 residues. CDR1 is SGHRS and CDR2 is YFSETQ in the germline V gene. The CDR3 DNA is TGCGCCAGCAGCTTGGCCGGGCAGGGGAAGACTGAAGCTTTCTTT. The encoded protein is CASSLAGQGKTEAFF.

This clonotype appeared many times. This chain connects TRBV5-1 to TRBJ2-7; TRBD2 aligns across 8 bases. This CDR3 is 14 amino acids long. Germline trimming cut 4 bases from V and 3 bases from J; bases unmatched to any gene: 6. Germline CDR1 is SGHRS and CDR2 is YFSETQ. CDR3 amino acids: CASSTGLVNYEQYF. CDR3 in DNA: TGCGCCAGCAGCACGGGACTAGTTAACTACGAGCAGTACTTC.

The chain couples TRBV7-6 to TRBJ1-4; the match to TRBD1 covers 8 bases. V shed 5 bases and J 4 bases; nucleotides not matched to a gene: 6. Germline assignment: CDR1 SGHVS and CDR2 FNYEAQ. This CDR3 contains 15 residues. CDR3 in DNA: TGTGCCAGCAGCCGGGGTACAGGGGGTAATGAAAAACTGTTTTTT. Translating it yields CASSRGTGGNEKLFF.

This rearrangement joins TRBV5-1 to TRBJ1-6; 11 bases are shared with TRBD1. Germline CDR1 and CDR2: SGHRS and YFSETQ. This CDR3 is 19 amino acids long. V lost 3 bases and J lost 0; bases outside the gene matches: 8. The CDR3 nucleotides are TGCGCCAGCAGCTACGGACAGGGGGCCTACTTCTCCTATAATTCACCCCTCCACTTT. As protein: CASSYGQGAYFSYNSPLHF.

This chain uses TRBV7-9 with TRBJ1-5; D gene uncertain. V lost 6 bases and J lost 0, with 9 bases in between. Germline V CDR1 and CDR2: SEHNR, FQNEAQ (reference sequence). There are 14 residues in the CDR3. This chain's CDR3 is CASRTWDSNQPQHF. The DNA of the CDR3 is TGTGCCAGCAGGACATGGGATAGCAATCAGCCCCAGCATTTT.

The rearrangement joins TRBV9 to TRBJ2-7; TRBD2 aligns across 9 bases. This CDR3 spans 14 amino acids. V shed 6 bases, J shed 7 bases, and the junction held 11 bases outside the gene matches. Germline V gene sequence: CDR1 SGDLS, CDR2 YYNGEE. The CDR3 is CASTPSGESGEQYF. Written as DNA, the CDR3 is TGTGCCAGCACTCCTAGCGGGGAATCGGGTGAGCAGTACTTC.

The sample holds many counts of this clonotype. At one boundary the junction diverges from the germline segment, which might be a read error. The chain carries TRBV7-7 and TRBJ2-5; D call uncertain. Germline values: CDR1 SSHAT, CDR2 FNYEAQ (reference sequence). The CDR3 covers 15 residues. CDR3 DNA sequence: TGTGCTAGCAGCTTAAGTTTTGGCCACCAGTTGACCCAGTACTTC. It is translated as CASSLSFGHQLTQYF.

This clonotype has a count of ten or more. The chain couples TRBV2 to TRBJ2-7, with a weak D call TRBD1 (5 bases). Looked up from germline, CDR1 is SNHLY and CDR2 is FYNNEI. The CDR3 consists of 13 residues. With 5 bases removed from V and 5 bases from J, the gap between germline ends came to 13 bases. The CDR3 reads CASSRDSFDEQYF. DNA of the CDR3: TGTGCCAGCAGTCGCGACAGTTTCGACGAGCAGTACTTC. The full variable domain, its missing parts supplied by reference TRBV2 and TRBJ2-7, is EPEVTQTPSHQVTQMGQEVILRCVPISNHLYFYWYRQILGQKVEFLVSFYNNEISEKSEIFDDQFSVERPDGSNFTLKIRSTKLEDSAMYFCASSRDSFDEQYFGPGTRLTVT.

This rearrangement joins TRBV18 to TRBJ2-7; D assignment may be TRBD1 or TRBD2 (5 bases each). CDR3 length equals 11 residues. The V gene lost 2 bases and the J gene lost 12 bases, with 11 bases spanning the gap. Looked up from germline, CDR1 is KGHSH and CDR2 is LQKENI. Here the CDR3 reads CASSPGGRGYF. The CDR3 DNA reads as TGTGCCAGCTCACCAGGGGGAAGAGGGTACTTC.

The chain carries TRBV5-4 and TRBJ2-2, with 8 positions matching TRBD1. Trimming removed 5 bases from V and 7 bases from J; junction bases left unmatched: 7. The CDR3 covers 14 residues. Germline loops: CDR1 SGHNT, CDR2 YYREEE (reference sequence). The CDR3 bases are TGTGCCAGCAGAGGACAGGGTCAAGTCGGGGAGCTGTTTTTT. Translation gives CASRGQGQVGELFF.

This clonotype was observed once. The rearrangement links TRBV7-9 to TRBJ2-7; TRBD1 is a possible D gene (5 bases). The CDR3 loop spans 13 amino acids. V gave up 2 bases and J gave up 5 bases, with 10 bases separating them. CDR1 and CDR2 (germline): SEHNR, FQNEAQ (reference sequence). The CDR3 nucleotides are TGTGCCAGCAGCTTATTGGACACCAACGAGCAGTACTTC. This translates into CASSLLDTNEQYF.

The gene calls are TRBV19 and TRBJ1-1; 9 bases map to TRBD1. Losses at the gene ends were 9 bases for V and 3 bases for J; bases not matched to a gene: 8. Germline V CDR1 and CDR2: LNHDA, SQIVND (reference sequence). CDR3 length: 14 residues. The CDR3 bases are TGTGCCAGCAGCCTAGGACAGGGGCACACTGAAGCTTTCTTT. It encodes CASSLGQGHTEAFF.

This clonotype has ten or more counts. The chain links TRBV20-1 to TRBJ2-7; D may be TRBD1 or TRBD2 (5 bases each). V was pared by 5 bases and J by 3 bases, with 17 bases between. This CDR3 is built from 14 residues. Germline values: CDR1 DFQATT, CDR2 SNEGSKA (reference sequence). The chain's CDR3 is CSAPRGKGYYEQYF. As DNA, the CDR3 is TGCAGTGCTCCGAGGGGTAAGGGTTACTACGAGCAGTACTTC.

This clonotype was observed a single time. The V gene is TRBV7-8, the J gene TRBJ2-5, with D hard to call. Germline CDR1 is SGHVS and CDR2 is FQNEAQ. With 1 base removed from V and 3 bases from J, the gap between germline ends came to 6 bases. The CDR3 covers 13 residues. The CDR3 DNA reads as TGTGCCAGCAGCTTAGACAAAGAAGAGACCCAGTACTTC. Translated: CASSLDKEETQYF. Using reference TRBV7-8 and TRBJ2-5 for the parts outside the CDR3, the full variable domain is GAGVSQSPRYKVAKRGQDVALRCDPISGHVSLFWYQQALGQGPEFLTYFQNEAQLDKSGLPSDRFFAERPEGSVSTLKIQRTQQEDSAVYLCASSLDKEETQYFGPGTRLLVL.

Comments on this clonotype: Given the absence of the conserved phenylalanine or tryptophan at the CDR3 end, a read error is likely. J is TRBJ1-5 and V is TRBV2; D unclear. The length of the CDR3 is 12 residues. Germline V CDR1 and CDR2: SNHLY, FYNNEI. Here the CDR3 reads CASGQLNQPQHL. The CDR3 DNA follows: TGTGCGAGCGGGCAGCTCAATCAGCCCCAGCATCTT.